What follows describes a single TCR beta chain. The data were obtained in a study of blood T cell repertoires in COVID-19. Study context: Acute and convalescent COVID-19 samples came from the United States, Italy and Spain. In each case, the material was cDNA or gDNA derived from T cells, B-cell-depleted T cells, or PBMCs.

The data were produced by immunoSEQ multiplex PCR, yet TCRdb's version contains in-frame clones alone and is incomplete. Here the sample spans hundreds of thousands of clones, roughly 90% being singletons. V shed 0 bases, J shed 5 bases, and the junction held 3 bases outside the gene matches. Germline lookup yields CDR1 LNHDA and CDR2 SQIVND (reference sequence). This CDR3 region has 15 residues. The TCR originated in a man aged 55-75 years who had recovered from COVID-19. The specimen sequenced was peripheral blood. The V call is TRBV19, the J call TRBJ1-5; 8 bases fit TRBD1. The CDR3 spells CASSIDPRGHQPQHF. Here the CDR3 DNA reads TGTGCCAGTAGTATAGATCCCAGGGGGCATCAGCCCCAGCATTTT.